This TCR beta chain was identified in a study of blood T cell repertoires in COVID-19. Study details: Samples of COVID-19 (acute and convalescent) were obtained from the United States, Italy and Spain.

Trimming removed 5 bases at V and 5 bases at J, with 12 bases between. The germline CDR1 and CDR2 sequences are SEHNR and FQNEAQ (reference sequence). The CDR3 consists of 13 residues. In the original processing: Estimation of nucleated cell counts was performed using reference gene primer amplification. Clones were sequenced by immunoSEQ multiplex PCR, and TCRdb holds only the in-frame ones, with some missing. For V, J and clone size, that table is used; D and trimming come from the DNA. Of more than 70,000 clones in the sample, more than 75% were seen once. The chain couples TRBV7-9 to TRBJ2-5; maybe TRBD1 (5 bases). Material for sequencing was peripheral blood. This sequence originates from a human donor in a cohort sampled during active COVID-19. CDR3 residues: CASSPMGRETQYF. The CDR3 nucleotides are TGTGCCAGCAGCCCAATGGGGCGCGAGACCCAGTACTTC.